Below are 31 T cell receptor beta chains sequenced from a single sample in a study of blood T cell repertoires in COVID-19. The protocol was immunoSEQ multiplex PCR, while the TCRdb copy is restricted to in-frame clones and leaves out a portion. Here the sample spans fewer than 300,000 clones, approximately 85% being singletons. Sequenced input: peripheral blood. These receptors were collected from a human donor with COVID-19, enrolled during active disease. The donor label of this sample is uncertain.

The chain links TRBV5-6 to TRBJ2-3; maybe TRBD1 (5 bases). The CDR3 loop spans 18 amino acids. V lost 4 bases and J 0 bases, leaving 21 bases between the germline ends. The germline V gene encodes CDR1 SGHDT and CDR2 YYEEEE. CDR3 amino acids: CASSQGVQVNPSTDTQYF. CDR3 nucleotides: TGTGCCAGCAGCCAAGGGGTACAGGTTAACCCTAGCACAGATACGCAGTATTTT.

This sequence joins TRBV11-2 and TRBJ1-1, with D possibly TRBD1 on 5 matching bases. CDR1 and CDR2 from the germline V gene are SGHAT and FQNNGV. This CDR3 contains 13 residues. Trimming took 1 base from V and 8 from J, leaving 11 bases between them. In DNA, the CDR3 is TGTGCCAGCAGCTTAGGCCGTGGGGGGGAAGCTTTCTTT. Translation gives CASSLGRGGEAFF.

This clone was seen a few times. The V call is TRBV7-9, the J call TRBJ1-2; 7 positions match TRBD1. Germline V lookup: CDR1 SEHNR, CDR2 FQNEAQ (reference sequence). V lost 7 bases and J lost 4; bases outside the gene matches: 9. The CDR3 totals 14 residues. The chain's CDR3 is CASTRGQGGYGYTF. The CDR3, as DNA: TGTGCCAGCACCCGGGGGCAGGGGGGCTATGGCTACACCTTC. Variable domain in full (rest from reference TRBV7-9 and TRBJ1-2): DTGVSQNPRHKITKRGQNVTFRCDPISEHNRLYWYRQTLGQGPEFLTYFQNEAQLEKSRLLSDRFSAERPKGSFSTLEIQRTEQGDSAMYLCASTRGQGGYGYTFGSGTRLTVV.

The rearrangement links TRBV18 to TRBJ2-7; 7 bases align to TRBD1. The CDR3 loop spans 14 amino acids. V shed 5 bases and J 1 base; nucleotides not matched to a gene: 5. The germline gives CDR1 KGHSH, CDR2 LQKENI. DNA for the CDR3: TGTGCCAGCTCATTCGGGACAGCGTCCTACGAGCAGTACTTC. Translation: CASSFGTASYEQYF.

V gene TRBV27 combines with J gene TRBJ1-2; the D is unclear. The V and J ends lost 6 bases and 4 bases respectively, with 12 bases between them. The CDR3 extends over 13 amino acids. CDR1 MNHEY and CDR2 SMNVEV come from the germline V gene (reference sequence). The CDR3 spells CASRADTAYGYTF. The CDR3, as DNA: TGTGCCAGCAGGGCAGACACTGCCTATGGCTACACCTTC.

The chain joins TRBV4-3 to TRBJ2-7, with 7 bases fitting TRBD2. The CDR3 spans 17 residues. Looked up from germline, CDR1 is LGHNA and CDR2 is YSLEER. J gave up 0 bases and V 1 base, and 9 bases lay outside the gene matches. This CDR3 is CASSQGASGARSYEQYF. The DNA for the CDR3 is TGCGCCAGCAGCCAAGGAGCTAGCGGCGCCCGCTCCTACGAGCAGTACTTC.

The chain carries TRBV6-5 and TRBJ2-2; 8 bases agree with TRBD2. CDR3 size: 15 residues. The germline CDR1 and CDR2 sequences are MNHEY and SVGAGI. Unmatched junction bases numbered 6, after V lost 6 bases and J lost 3 bases. CDR3 coding DNA: TGTGCCAGCAGGCTGGGACTAGTCGACACCGGGGAGCTGTTTTTT. Its translation: CASRLGLVDTGELFF.

The chain uses TRBV2 and TRBJ1-6; possible D gene TRBD1, 5 bases. The length of the CDR3 is 14 residues. CDR1 is SNHLY and CDR2 is FYNNEI in the germline V gene. V lost 4 bases to trimming and J lost 6 bases, with 10 bases between them. The CDR3 DNA is TGTGCCAGCAGTGGCGACGACAGTAATTCACCCCTCCACTTT. Translating gives CASSGDDSNSPLHF.

The chain carries TRBV11-2 and TRBJ2-1; no definite D call. Germline V CDR1 and CDR2: SGHAT, FQNNGV. V gave up 5 bases and J gave up 13 bases, with 15 bases separating them. CDR3 length equals 12 residues. This chain's CDR3 is CASSINLGNQFF. Written as DNA, the CDR3 is TGTGCCAGCAGCATTAACCTAGGTAACCAGTTCTTC.

The chain employs TRBV7-2 and TRBJ2-1; a possible D gene is TRBD2 (6 bases). V was shortened by 3 bases and J by 7 bases, with 16 bases between the two germline ends. The CDR3 runs 15 residues. Germline V gene lookup returns CDR1 SGHTA and CDR2 FQGNSA. The CDR3 coding sequence is TGTGCCAGCAGCTTTAGCCCGGGTCGGGGGAATGAGCAGTTCTTC. It yields the protein CASSFSPGRGNEQFF.

J is TRBJ2-7 and V is TRBV3-1 (or the pseudogene TRBV3-2); D is uncertain. CDR1 and CDR2 (germline): LGHDT, YNNKEL (reference sequence). The CDR3 totals 16 residues. V dropped 4 bases and J dropped 1 base, with 17 bases sitting between them. The CDR3: CASSLSPRTESYEQYF. The CDR3 coding sequence is TGTGCCAGCAGCCTTAGTCCACGTACAGAATCCTACGAGCAGTACTTC.

The V gene is TRBV5-1, the J gene TRBJ1-4; D uncertain. The germline CDR1 and CDR2 sequences are SGHRS and YFSETQ. V lost 0 bases and J lost 7, with 16 bases in between. CDR3 size: 16 residues. CDR3 bases: TGCGCCAGCAGCTTGGCCGCGACCGTTCTAGGTGAAAAACTGTTTTTT. Translating gives CASSLAATVLGEKLFF.

This chain links TRBV5-8 with TRBJ1-5; D is possibly TRBD1 (5 bases). Germline values: CDR1 SGHTS, CDR2 YDEGEE. This CDR3 comprises 15 residues. The V end was cut by 0 bases, the J end by 3 bases, with 10 bases between. CDR3 nucleotide sequence: TGTGCCAGCAGCTTGGCCAACAGGCCCAATCAGCCCCAGCATTTT. This gives the protein CASSLANRPNQPQHF.

As DNA, the CDR3 is TGTGCCAGCAGCTTAGAACTAGCGGGGTACAATGAGCAGTTCTTC. Protein: CASSLELAGYNEQFF. This rearrangement joins TRBV7-2 to TRBJ2-1; 10 bases fit TRBD2. Per the germline V gene, CDR1 is SGHTA and CDR2 is FQGNSA. J was trimmed by 4 bases and V by 1 base; bases with no gene match: 1. The CDR3 has 15 residues.

This clone was observed a handful of times. This chain links TRBV19 with TRBJ2-2; 8 nucleotides match TRBD2. This CDR3 spans 17 amino acids. Germline assignment: CDR1 LNHDA and CDR2 SQIVND (reference sequence). V was pared by 5 bases and J by 6 bases, with 14 bases of the junction left unmatched. CDR3 nucleotide sequence: TGTGCCAGTAGTCGTTTTAGCGGGAACAGTGGGTCCGGGGAGCTGTTTTTT. It encodes CASSRFSGNSGSGELFF.

The CDR3 DNA reads TGTGCCAGCAGTTCAACAGGGAACAATCAGCCCCAGCATTTT. Its protein product is CASSSTGNNQPQHF. The chain uses TRBV6-6 and TRBJ1-5; D perhaps matches TRBD1 (6 bases). The V and J ends lost 4 bases and 3 bases respectively, with 10 bases between them. In germline, CDR1 is MNHNY, CDR2 SVGAGI (reference sequence). The CDR3 loop spans 14 amino acids.

This clone occurred a few times. The chain is built from TRBV5-5 and TRBJ2-7; a possible D gene is TRBD1 (7 bases). V dropped 1 base and J dropped 3 bases, with 14 bases sitting between them. The CDR3 has 15 amino acids. In germline, CDR1 is SGHKS, CDR2 YYEKEE (reference sequence). The CDR3 DNA reads as TGTGCCAGCAGCTTGTGGGGGGCAGGGGGCTACGAGCAGTACTTC. Amino acid sequence: CASSLWGAGGYEQYF.

The table lists this clone with a few counts. The chain recombines TRBV5-1 with TRBJ2-7, with D unclear. Trimming cost V 0 bases and J 5 bases, with 6 bases left between them. The germline CDR1 and CDR2 sequences are SGHRS and YFSETQ. This CDR3 is 12 amino acids long. As DNA, the CDR3 is TGCGCCAGCAGCTTGGCTAGGAACGAGCAGTACTTC. The encoded protein is CASSLARNEQYF.

The CDR3 loop is CAWKIGQGVSAFF. The CDR3 region has the DNA TGTGCCTGGAAGATCGGACAGGGGGTGAGCGCTTTCTTT. The J gene is TRBJ1-1, the V gene TRBV30; TRBD1 agrees at 10 bases. The germline CDR1 and CDR2 sequences are GTSNPN and SVGIG (reference sequence). The CDR3 covers 13 residues. V gave up 4 bases and J gave up 11 bases; unmatched junction bases: 10.

This rearrangement joins TRBV18 to TRBJ1-1; D not certain. Germline V gene data show CDR1 as KGHSH and CDR2 as LQKENI. The germline V and J ends were trimmed by 4 bases and 0 bases, with 12 bases remaining between them. CDR3 length equals 15 residues. DNA for the CDR3: TGTGCCAGCTCACTTCGCGGCGAAATGAACACTGAAGCTTTCTTT. Its protein product is CASSLRGEMNTEAFF.

The V gene is TRBV28, the J gene TRBJ1-2; D uncertain. This CDR3 contains 12 residues. V lost 6 bases and J lost 4, with 9 bases in between. Germline V CDR1 and CDR2: MDHEN, SYDVKM. This CDR3 reads CASSLISYGYTF. The CDR3 coding sequence is TGTGCCAGCAGCCTAATTTCCTATGGCTACACCTTC.

V and J are TRBV27 and TRBJ1-6; the D is unclear. Germline V gene lookup returns CDR1 MNHEY and CDR2 SMNVEV (reference sequence). The V end lost 3 bases, the J end lost 14 bases, and 8 bases lay between the germline ends. The CDR3 spans 11 residues. CDR3 residues: CASSFGPTLHF. In DNA, the CDR3 is TGTGCCAGCAGTTTTGGGCCAACCCTCCACTTT.

The chain combines TRBV5-1 with TRBJ2-5, with D maybe TRBD2 (5 bases). Germline V gene sequence: CDR1 SGHRS, CDR2 YFSETQ. This CDR3 spans 16 amino acids. Trimming left V 3 bases short and J 5 bases short, with 20 bases between. CDR3 sequence: CASSSGFLMGGETQYF. The DNA for the CDR3 is TGCGCCAGCAGCTCGGGCTTCCTTATGGGCGGGGAGACCCAGTACTTC.

The chain joins TRBV19 to TRBJ1-5, with 7 nucleotides matching TRBD1. The length of the CDR3 is 14 residues. CDR1 is LNHDA, CDR2 SQIVND, per germline (reference sequence). V was pared by 3 bases and J by 11 bases, with 10 bases of the junction left unmatched. In nucleotides, the CDR3 is TGTGCCAGTAGTATTTGGACAGGTCGATGGGCCCAGCATTTT. This encodes CASSIWTGRWAQHF.

For the CDR3, the DNA is TGCAGTGCTGGTGAACTTAGCGGGACCCTCGATACGCAGTATTTT. Translation gives CSAGELSGTLDTQYF. This sequence joins TRBV20-1 and TRBJ2-3; 8 nucleotides align to TRBD2. Trimming at V came to 5 bases and at J to 6 bases, leaving 13 bases not matched to a gene. The germline V gene encodes CDR1 DFQATT and CDR2 SNEGSKA (reference sequence). The CDR3 loop spans 15 amino acids.

This clone appeared once. The V and J genes are TRBV19 and TRBJ2-1; 12 nucleotides agree with TRBD2. This CDR3 has 14 residues. Germline V gene sequence: CDR1 LNHDA, CDR2 SQIVND (reference sequence). The V gene end was trimmed by 7 bases and the J gene end by 4 bases; junction bases not matched to a gene: 2. CDR3 DNA: TGTGCCAGTACTGGACTAGCGGGGTACAATGAGCAGTTCTTC. Its translation: CASTGLAGYNEQFF.

The chain has TRBV3-1 (or the pseudogene TRBV3-2) and TRBJ2-7; weak D call: TRBD2 (6 bases). Germline CDR1 LGHDT, CDR2 YNNKEL (reference sequence). The V end was cut by 1 base, the J end by 0 bases, with 10 bases between. The CDR3 has 15 amino acids. In nucleotides, the CDR3 is TGTGCCAGCAGCCAAGGCACGACTAGCTCCTACGAGCAGTACTTC. It codes for CASSQGTTSSYEQYF.

The CDR3 nucleotides read TGTGCCAGCAGTCCCGAGGGAATTGGATATGGCTACACCTTC. As protein: CASSPEGIGYGYTF. The genes are TRBV7-2 and TRBJ1-2; D is unresolved. Germline assignment: CDR1 SGHTA and CDR2 FQGNSA. Trimming took 6 bases from V and 5 from J, leaving 16 bases between them. This CDR3 has 14 residues.

As DNA, the CDR3 is TGTGCCAGCAGCCACCCCCCGTTCGCCCTCAGAGGCCGGAATTCACCCCTCCACTTT. Translation: CASSHPPFALRGRNSPLHF. The chain combines TRBV5-6 with TRBJ1-6; no reliable D call. Germline CDR1 is SGHDT and CDR2 is YYEEEE. The V gene lost 4 bases and the J gene lost 7 bases, with 27 bases spanning the gap. The CDR3 is made up of 19 amino acids.

The chain recombines TRBV7-2 with TRBJ1-3; tentative D call: TRBD1 (6 bases). The V and J ends lost 5 bases and 4 bases respectively, with 12 bases between them. CDR1 is SGHTA, CDR2 FQGNSA, per germline. The CDR3 has 14 amino acids. Here the CDR3 DNA reads TGTGCCAGCAGCGCGAACAGGGCGGGAAACACCATATATTTT. Encoded protein: CASSANRAGNTIYF.

Here the CDR3 reads CASSDRGLSSGNTIYF. Written as DNA, the CDR3 is TGCGCCAGCAGCGACAGGGGGCTAAGCTCTGGAAACACCATATATTTT. The chain joins TRBV5-1 to TRBJ1-3; TRBD1 matches at 10 bases. The V segment lost 4 bases and the J segment 0 bases; nucleotides outside the gene matches: 4. Germline CDR1 and CDR2: SGHRS and YFSETQ. The CDR3 covers 16 residues.